What follows are 2 T cell receptor beta chains derived from one specimen sequenced in a study of beta chain features in type 1 diabetes. Study observations and caveats: Type 1 diabetes patients showed a moderate but significant shortening of TCRB CDR3s in all four CD4+ subsets.

Of the isolated RNA, all was reverse transcribed, and so the sequenced material was expressed TCRB transcripts. Using immunoSEQ multiplex PCR, the repertoire was profiled, and TCRdb retains in-frame clones only, with some absent. The sample includes over 150,000 clones, approximately 9% of them seen just once. These receptors have no known antigen. The specimen sequenced was central memory CD4+ T cells from blood. The origin of the receptors is a woman aged 18-35 years with type 1 diabetes.

There are a few counts of this clone. Other DNA sequences in this specimen translate into the identical CDR3. The J gene is TRBJ2-5, the V gene TRBV29-1; no firm D call. The ends were cut back, 4 bases at V and 5 bases at J, with 5 bases in the middle. Germline V gives CDR1 SQVTM, CDR2 ANQGSEA. This CDR3 spans 10 amino acids. The CDR3 coding sequence is TGCAGCGTTGCGTTGGAGACCCAGTACTTC. Encoded protein: CSVALETQYF.

The CDR3 protein is CASSPGTGTYEQYF. The CDR3 nucleotides are TGTGCCAGCAGCCCCGGGACAGGGACCTACGAGCAGTACTTC. The chain links TRBV7-9 to TRBJ2-7; TRBD1 aligns across 9 bases. The V gene's germline CDR1 is SEHNR and CDR2 FQNEAQ (reference sequence). This CDR3 is built from 14 residues. The junction had 4 bases not matched to a gene; V was cut back by 5 bases and J by 2 bases.